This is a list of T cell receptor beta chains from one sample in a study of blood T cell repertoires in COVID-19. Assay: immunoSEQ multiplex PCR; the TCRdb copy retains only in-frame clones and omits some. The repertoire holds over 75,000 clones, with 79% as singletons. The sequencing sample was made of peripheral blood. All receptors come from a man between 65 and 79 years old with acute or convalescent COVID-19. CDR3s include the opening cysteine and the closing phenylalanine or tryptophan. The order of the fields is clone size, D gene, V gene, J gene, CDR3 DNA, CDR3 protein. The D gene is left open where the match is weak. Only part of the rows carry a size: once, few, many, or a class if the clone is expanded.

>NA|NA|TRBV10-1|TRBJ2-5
TGCGCCAGCAGTGAGTCGGAAGGCTCAGGGCAAGAGACCCAGTACTTC
CASSESEGSGQETQYF
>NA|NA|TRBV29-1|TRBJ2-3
TGCAGCGTTGATGCGGGGACCCCAGATACGCAGTATTTT
CSVDAGTPDTQYF
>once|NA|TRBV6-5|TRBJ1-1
TGTGCCAGCAGTCGGTCGAACACTGAAGCTTTCTTT
CASSRSNTEAFF
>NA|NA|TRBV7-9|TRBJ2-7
TGTGCCAGCAGCCCCACTCCCTCCGAGCAGTACTTC
CASSPTPSEQYF
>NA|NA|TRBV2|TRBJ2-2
TGTGCCAGCGGGACTCCCCTCCCAACCGGGGAGCTGTTTTTT
CASGTPLPTGELFF
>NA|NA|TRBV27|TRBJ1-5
TGTGCCAGCAGTCCCGGGGGACATCAGCCCCAGCATTTT
CASSPGGHQPQHF
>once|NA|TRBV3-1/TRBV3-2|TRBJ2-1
TGTGCCAGCAGCCAATTTCCCGACAATGAGCAGTTCTTC
CASSQFPDNEQFF
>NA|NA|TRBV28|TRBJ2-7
TGTGCCAGCACCCTGGGGCGGTTCTCCTACGAGCAGTACTTC
CASTLGRFSYEQYF
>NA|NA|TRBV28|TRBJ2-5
TGTGCCAGCAGTGGACACACCAAAGAGACCCAGTACTTC
CASSGHTKETQYF
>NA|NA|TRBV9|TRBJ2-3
TGTGCCAGCAGCGTAACAACTGGAGGCACAGATACGCAGTATTTT
CASSVTTGGTDTQYF
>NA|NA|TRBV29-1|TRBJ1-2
TGCAGCGTTGATGAGAGTAACTATGGCTACACCTTC
CSVDESNYGYTF